These 27 T cell receptor beta chains came from one sample sequenced in a study of regulatory T cells in long-lasting Graves disease. Described time point: newly diagnosed GD, antithyroid drugs for less than 3 months. Extracted RNA from PBMCs served as the source of the TCR library. Sequencing libraries for TCR beta were prepared with iRepertoire HTBI primers and Arm-PCR of CDR3 regions. MiXCR, applied by TCRdb to the multiplex PCR reads, yields one record per CDR3 protein. The table includes 520,000 or so distinct CDR3 sequences, about 12% detected once. Another study also made use of these data, one on T cells in Graves' hyperthyroidism and ophthalmopathy.

Sequenced material: peripheral blood mononuclear cells (PBMCs), taken at new diagnosis, from a patient treated with antithyroid drugs. The receptors were gathered from a woman aged 25 to 45 with Graves disease.

The chain carries TRBV20-1 and TRBJ2-7, with 8 bases matching TRBD1. The germline V gene encodes CDR1 DFQATT and CDR2 SNEGSKA (reference sequence). The CDR3 is made up of 15 amino acids. V shed 5 bases and J 2 bases; nucleotides not matched to a gene: 11. The CDR3 loop reads CSAPGGDGETYEQYF. The CDR3 coding sequence is TGCAGTGCTCCAGGGGGCGATGGCGAGACCTACGAGCAGTACTTC.

This clonotype was observed at least ten times. V is TRBV7-8 and J is TRBJ1-2, with D tentatively TRBD1 (5 bases). In germline, CDR1 is SGHVS, CDR2 FQNEAQ. This CDR3 region has 16 residues. V lost 4 bases, J lost 6 bases, and 21 bases lay in between. The CDR3 region is CASSSSGTRLGNGYTF. In DNA form, the CDR3 reads TGTGCCAGCAGCTCATCCGGGACCCGTCTCGGCAATGGCTACACCTTC.

In this sample, this clonotype turned up many times. V usage is TRBV5-1 and J usage is TRBJ2-1; the match to TRBD2 covers 10 bases. The V segment lost 5 bases and the J segment 0 bases; nucleotides outside the gene matches: 5. CDR3 length: 16 residues. The germline V gene has CDR1 SGHRS and CDR2 YFSETQ. CDR3 DNA sequence: TGCGCCAGCAGTTTTAGCGGGAGGAGCTCCTACAATGAGCAGTTCTTC. This encodes CASSFSGRSSYNEQFF.

This clonotype was seen repeatedly, ten times or more. This rearrangement joins TRBV7-9 to TRBJ1-1; D ambiguous. V lost 0 bases and J lost 5, with 7 bases in between. Germline V gene data show CDR1 as SEHNR and CDR2 as FQNEAQ (reference sequence). This CDR3 contains 13 residues. DNA for the CDR3: TGTGCCAGCAGCTTAGCTTTCAGAACTGAAGCTTTCTTT. Amino acids: CASSLAFRTEAFF.

This clonotype appeared many times. This chain joins TRBV12-3 or TRBV12-4 and TRBJ1-1; D not resolved. Trimming took off 5 bases at V and 4 bases at J, with 14 bases between the two ends. The CDR3 totals 14 residues. The CDR3 region has the DNA TGTGCCAGCAGTGAACACCAGTTAAGCACTGAAGCTTTCTTT. Translating gives CASSEHQLSTEAFF.

This clonotype was seen a handful of times. This chain uses TRBV7-2 with TRBJ2-7; D not resolved. The germline gives CDR1 SGHTA, CDR2 FQGNSA. Trimming removed 4 bases from V and 0 bases from J, with 7 bases in between. This CDR3 has 13 residues. CDR3 sequence reads: CASSSFVSYEQYF. For the CDR3, the DNA is TGTGCCAGCAGCTCCTTCGTCTCCTACGAGCAGTACTTC.

This clonotype was counted at least ten times. The rearrangement joins TRBV7-3 to TRBJ2-3; 8 nucleotides agree with TRBD2. The ends lost 5 bases at V and 6 bases at J; junction bases unmatched: 16. The CDR3 totals 17 residues. Germline V CDR1 and CDR2: SGHTA, FQGTGA. The CDR3 spells CASSPRGVAGPRDTQYF. The CDR3 DNA follows: TGTGCCAGCAGCCCTCGGGGGGTAGCGGGGCCGAGGGATACGCAGTATTTT.

In this sample, this clonotype turned up many times. The chain carries TRBV18 and TRBJ2-1, with 8 bases matching TRBD2. J was trimmed by 7 bases and V by 4 bases; bases with no gene match: 15. The germline V gene encodes CDR1 KGHSH and CDR2 LQKENI. There are 17 residues in the CDR3. CDR3 amino acids: CASSRGVQREPQNEQFF. The DNA for the CDR3 is TGTGCCAGCTCACGGGGGGTCCAGCGGGAGCCCCAAAATGAGCAGTTCTTC.

J is TRBJ2-4 and V is TRBV19; 12 bases agree with TRBD1. Germline CDR1 reads LNHDA; CDR2 reads SQIVND (reference sequence). The CDR3 length is 19 residues. The V segment lost 5 bases and the J segment 0 bases; nucleotides outside the gene matches: 11. The CDR3 nucleotides are TGTGCCAGTAGTGGGACAGGGGGCTACAGACAGACAGCCAAAAACATTCAGTACTTC. Translating it yields CASSGTGGYRQTAKNIQYF.

This clonotype has ten or more counts. The gene calls are TRBV7-2 and TRBJ2-4; TRBD1 might be the D (6 bases). Germline-derived CDR1 and CDR2 are SGHTA and FQGNSA. Trimming took off 2 bases at V and 3 bases at J, with 11 bases between the two ends. The CDR3 length is 15 residues. In DNA form, the CDR3 reads TGTGCCAGCAGCTTACAGGAGGACAGCAAAAACATTCAGTACTTC. Its translation: CASSLQEDSKNIQYF.

In its sample, this clonotype was seen many times. The gene calls are TRBV12-3 or TRBV12-4 and TRBJ2-3; D is perhaps TRBD1 (5 bases). Trimming removed 3 bases at V and 5 bases at J, with 12 bases between. This CDR3 contains 14 residues. The CDR3 sequence: CASSFRGLEDTQYF. For the CDR3, the DNA is TGTGCCAGCAGTTTTAGGGGATTGGAAGATACGCAGTATTTT.

This clonotype was recorded at least ten times. The V and J genes are TRBV12-3 or TRBV12-4 and TRBJ1-1; D ambiguous. This CDR3 spans 15 amino acids. Trimming cost V 4 bases and J 5 bases, with 17 bases left between them. The CDR3 DNA sequence: TGTGCCAGCAGTTACTCGGCCGACGGGAGGACTGAAGCTTTCTTT. As protein: CASSYSADGRTEAFF.

This clonotype was observed at least ten times. The genes are TRBV6-2 or TRBV6-3 and TRBJ1-1, with 9 bases fitting TRBD1. Germline trimming cut 6 bases from V and 4 bases from J; bases unmatched to any gene: 15. CDR3 length: 17 residues. In germline, CDR1 is MNHEY, CDR2 SVGEGT. CDR3 nucleotide sequence: TGTGCCAGCAGCAGTGGGTGGAACAGGGGGCATCGCACTGAAGCTTTCTTT. This gives the protein CASSSGWNRGHRTEAFF.

The chain joins TRBV3-1 to TRBJ1-3; D is uncertain. Germline loops: CDR1 LGHDT, CDR2 YNNKEL (reference sequence). V lost 0 bases, J lost 0 bases, and 15 bases lay in between. This CDR3 is 18 amino acids long. The CDR3 region is CASSQDLGGLFSGNTIYF. In nucleotides, the CDR3 is TGTGCCAGCAGCCAAGATCTTGGCGGACTATTCTCTGGAAACACCATATATTTT. Full variable domain (outside the CDR3, taken from reference TRBV3-1 and TRBJ1-3): DTAVSQTPKYLVTQMGNDKSIKCEQNLGHDTMYWYKQDSKKFLKIMFSYNNKELIINETVPNRFSPKSPDKAHLNLHINSLELGDSAVYFCASSQDLGGLFSGNTIYFGEGSWLTVV.

This clonotype was seen ten or more times. The chain recombines TRBV7-8 with TRBJ1-2; 8 bases are a match to TRBD1. The CDR3 loop spans 14 amino acids. Germline lookup yields CDR1 SGHVS and CDR2 FQNEAQ. With 2 bases clipped from V and 5 bases from J, the junction kept 4 bases outside the gene matches. CDR3 sequence (DNA): TGTGCCAGCAGCTTATCGACAGGGGTTTATGGCTACACCTTC. Its translation: CASSLSTGVYGYTF.

The chain joins TRBV10-1 to TRBJ2-3; 10 nucleotides agree with TRBD2. V lost 2 bases, J lost 6 bases, and 2 bases stayed unmatched. Germline lookup yields CDR1 WNHNN and CDR2 SYGVQD (reference sequence). This CDR3 contains 14 residues. This CDR3 is CASSEMGLADTQYF. The DNA of the CDR3 is TGCGCCAGCAGTGAGATGGGACTAGCGGATACGCAGTATTTT.

In this sample, this clonotype turned up many times. The chain employs TRBV10-3 and TRBJ2-7; 7 nucleotides align to TRBD2. The junction had 5 bases not matched to a gene; V was cut back by 3 bases and J by 6 bases. CDR1 and CDR2 from the germline V gene are ENHRY and SYGVKD. The CDR3 is 13 amino acids. The CDR3 reads CAISDPRESEQYF. The CDR3 DNA reads as TGTGCCATCAGTGACCCGCGGGAGAGCGAGCAGTACTTC.

This clonotype came up many times. V usage is TRBV27 and J usage is TRBJ2-1; 7 nucleotides match TRBD2. CDR3 length: 13 residues. CDR1 is MNHEY, CDR2 SMNVEV, per germline (reference sequence). J was trimmed by 9 bases and V by 9 bases; bases with no gene match: 11. This chain's CDR3 is CARRTGPGGEQFF. In DNA form, the CDR3 reads TGTGCCAGGAGGACTGGCCCGGGGGGTGAGCAGTTCTTC.

For this clonotype: This may be a read error: a much more frequent sequence differs by one nucleotide. The chain couples TRBV7-2 to TRBJ2-7; D is undetermined. Germline V CDR1 and CDR2: SGHTA, FQGNSA. There are 14 residues in the CDR3. CDR3 loop: CASSLFIRSYERYF. The CDR3 DNA reads TGTGCCAGCAGCTTGTTTATCCGGTCGTACGAGCGGTACTTC.

In nucleotides, the CDR3 is TGTGCCAGCAGTTACTCAAGGGGACTAGCGGGAGAGGAGACCCAGTACTTC. Its translation is CASSYSRGLAGEETQYF. This sequence joins TRBV6-2 or TRBV6-3 and TRBJ2-5, with TRBD2 identical over 14 bases. The germline V gene encodes CDR1 MNHEY and CDR2 SVGEGT. The CDR3 has 17 amino acids. The ends lost 0 bases at V and 5 bases at J; junction bases unmatched: 5.

The chain joins TRBV7-9 to TRBJ2-5; TRBD1 matches at 9 bases. V was pared by 5 bases and J by 1 base, with 11 bases of the junction left unmatched. CDR3 length: 17 residues. CDR1 and CDR2 from the germline V gene are SEHNR and FQNEAQ (reference sequence). For the CDR3, the DNA is TGTGCCAGCAGCCAACCGTGGACAGGGGCACCCCAAGAGACCCAGTACTTC. This gives the protein CASSQPWTGAPQETQYF. The variable domain in full, completed from reference TRBV7-9 and TRBJ2-5, reads DTGVSQNPRHKITKRGQNVTFRCDPISEHNRLYWYRQTLGQGPEFLTYFQNEAQLEKSRLLSDRFSAERPKGSFSTLEIQRTEQGDSAMYLCASSQPWTGAPQETQYFGPGTRLLVL.

There are many counts of this clonotype. The chain couples TRBV2 to TRBJ2-1; TRBD2 aligns across 14 bases. This CDR3 is 15 amino acids long. V was pared by 6 bases and J by 6 bases, with 4 bases of the junction left unmatched. Per germline, CDR1 SNHLY and CDR2 FYNNEI. In DNA form, the CDR3 reads TGTGCCAGCAGGAAAGGACTAGCGGGAGGCAATGAGCAGTTCTTC. Residues: CASRKGLAGGNEQFF.

The V and J genes are TRBV7-9 and TRBJ2-7; the D gene is possibly TRBD2 (5 bases). The V gene's germline CDR1 is SEHNR and CDR2 FQNEAQ (reference sequence). Trimming shortened V by 5 bases and J by 4 bases, and 15 bases separated the two germline ends. The CDR3 consists of 14 residues. Written as DNA, the CDR3 is TGTGCCAGCAGCCAGTCCGCGGGTTATTACGAGCAGTACTTC. Its translation: CASSQSAGYYEQYF.

The V call is TRBV6-2 or TRBV6-3, the J call TRBJ2-1; D is possibly TRBD2 (7 bases). The V gene's germline CDR1 is MNHEY and CDR2 SVGEGT. The CDR3 is 19 amino acids. Trimming left V 2 bases short and J 0 bases short, with 20 bases between. The CDR3 region is CASSYPLVGAGASYNEQFF. The DNA for the CDR3 is TGTGCCAGCAGTTACCCACTGGTAGGGGCGGGGGCCTCCTACAATGAGCAGTTCTTC.

There are many counts of this clonotype. V and J are TRBV5-1 and TRBJ2-1; 7 bases fit TRBD2. Germline V gives CDR1 SGHRS, CDR2 YFSETQ. The CDR3 covers 13 residues. V gave up 4 bases and J gave up 7 bases; unmatched junction bases: 5. Written as DNA, the CDR3 is TGCGCCAGCAGCGGCGGGAGTCAGAATGAGCAGTTCTTC. Protein product: CASSGGSQNEQFF.

This clonotype was seen only once. The V call is TRBV7-6, the J call TRBJ1-2; D gene uncertain. CDR1 and CDR2 from the germline V gene are SGHVS and FNYEAQ. The CDR3 extends over 15 amino acids. V dropped 0 bases and J dropped 5 bases, with 13 bases sitting between them. The DNA of the CDR3 is TGTGCCAGCAGCTTAGCCCCCGGTTTGGAATATGGCTACACCTTC. Its protein product is CASSLAPGLEYGYTF.

The J gene is TRBJ2-6, the V gene TRBV4-3; 11 nucleotides line up with TRBD2. CDR1 is LGHNA and CDR2 is YSLEER in the germline V gene. Germline trimming cut 1 base from V and 1 base from J; bases unmatched to any gene: 6. CDR3 length: 19 amino acids. The CDR3 reads CASSQGGTSGLSGANVLTF. CDR3 sequence (DNA): TGCGCCAGCAGCCAAGGGGGGACTAGCGGCTTATCTGGGGCCAACGTCCTGACTTTC.